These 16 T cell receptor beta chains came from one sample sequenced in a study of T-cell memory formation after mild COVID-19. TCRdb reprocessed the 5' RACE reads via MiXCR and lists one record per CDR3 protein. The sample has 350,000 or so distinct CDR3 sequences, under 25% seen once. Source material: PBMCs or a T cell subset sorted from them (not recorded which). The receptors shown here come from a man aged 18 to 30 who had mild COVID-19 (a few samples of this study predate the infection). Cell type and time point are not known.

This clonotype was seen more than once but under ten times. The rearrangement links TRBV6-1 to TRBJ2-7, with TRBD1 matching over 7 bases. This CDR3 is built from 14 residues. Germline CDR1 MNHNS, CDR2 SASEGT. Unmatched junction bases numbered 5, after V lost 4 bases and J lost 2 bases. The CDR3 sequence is CASSARGGPYEQYV. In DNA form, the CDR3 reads TGTGCCAGCAGTGCCCGAGGGGGCCCCTACGAGCAGTACGTC.

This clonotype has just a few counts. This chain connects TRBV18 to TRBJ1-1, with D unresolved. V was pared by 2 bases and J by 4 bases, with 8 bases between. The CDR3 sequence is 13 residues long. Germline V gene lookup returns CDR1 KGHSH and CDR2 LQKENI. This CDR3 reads CASSPGPITEAFF. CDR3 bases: TGTGCCAGCTCACCAGGACCGATCACTGAAGCTTTCTTT.

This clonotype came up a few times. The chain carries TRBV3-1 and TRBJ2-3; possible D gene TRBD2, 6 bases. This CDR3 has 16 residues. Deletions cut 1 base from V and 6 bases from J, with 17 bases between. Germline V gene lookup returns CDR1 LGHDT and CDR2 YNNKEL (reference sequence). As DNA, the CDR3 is TGTGCCAGCAGCCAAGTTGGGACTCCCCGCTCCGATACGCAGTATTTT. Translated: CASSQVGTPRSDTQYF.

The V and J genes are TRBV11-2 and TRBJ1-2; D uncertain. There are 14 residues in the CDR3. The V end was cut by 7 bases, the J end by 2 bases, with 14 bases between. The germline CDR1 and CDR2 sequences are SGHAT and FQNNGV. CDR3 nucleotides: TGTGCCAGCATCTCGTCCGGACTGAACTATGGCTACACCTTC. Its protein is CASISSGLNYGYTF.

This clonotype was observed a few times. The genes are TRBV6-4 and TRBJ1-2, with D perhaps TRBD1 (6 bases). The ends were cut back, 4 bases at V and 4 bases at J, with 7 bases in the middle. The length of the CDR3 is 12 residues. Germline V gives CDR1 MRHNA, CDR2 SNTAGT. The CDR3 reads CASSAGVYGYTF. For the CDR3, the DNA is TGTGCCAGCAGTGCAGGGGTCTATGGCTACACCTTC.

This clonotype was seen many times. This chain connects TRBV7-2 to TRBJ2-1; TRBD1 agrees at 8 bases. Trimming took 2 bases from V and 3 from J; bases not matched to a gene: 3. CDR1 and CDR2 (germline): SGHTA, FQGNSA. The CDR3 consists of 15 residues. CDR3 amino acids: CASSLSGQGYNEQFF. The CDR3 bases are TGTGCCAGCAGCTTATCTGGACAGGGCTACAATGAGCAGTTCTTC.

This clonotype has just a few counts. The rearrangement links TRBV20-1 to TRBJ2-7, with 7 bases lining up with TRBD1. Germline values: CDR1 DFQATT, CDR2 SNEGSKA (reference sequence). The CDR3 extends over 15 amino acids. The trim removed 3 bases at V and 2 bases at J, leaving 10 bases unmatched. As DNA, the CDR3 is TGCAGTGCTAGTTCCGTGCAGGGGGTCCCCTACGAGCAGTACTTC. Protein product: CSASSVQGVPYEQYF.

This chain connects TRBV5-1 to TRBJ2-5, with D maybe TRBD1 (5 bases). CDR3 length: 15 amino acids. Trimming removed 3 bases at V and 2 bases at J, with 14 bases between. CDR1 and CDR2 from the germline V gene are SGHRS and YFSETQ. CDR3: CASSWQGGSQETQYF. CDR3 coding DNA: TGCGCCAGCAGCTGGCAGGGTGGATCACAAGAGACCCAGTACTTC.

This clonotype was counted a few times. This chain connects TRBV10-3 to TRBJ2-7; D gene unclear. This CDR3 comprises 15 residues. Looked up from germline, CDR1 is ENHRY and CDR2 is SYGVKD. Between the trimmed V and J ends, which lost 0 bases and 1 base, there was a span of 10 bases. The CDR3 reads CAISESMATSYEQYF. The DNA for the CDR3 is TGTGCCATCAGTGAGTCGATGGCGACTTCCTACGAGCAGTACTTC.

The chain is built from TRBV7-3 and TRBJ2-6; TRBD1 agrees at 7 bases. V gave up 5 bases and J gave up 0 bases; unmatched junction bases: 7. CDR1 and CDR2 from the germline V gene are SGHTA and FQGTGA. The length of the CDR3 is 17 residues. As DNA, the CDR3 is TGTGCCAGCAGCCCTACAGGGGTGAACTCTGGGGCCAACGTCCTGACTTTC. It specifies CASSPTGVNSGANVLTF.

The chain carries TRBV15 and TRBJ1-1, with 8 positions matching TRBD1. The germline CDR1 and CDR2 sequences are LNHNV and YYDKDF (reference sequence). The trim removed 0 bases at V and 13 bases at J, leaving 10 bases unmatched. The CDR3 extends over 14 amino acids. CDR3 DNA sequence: TGTGCCACCAGCAGAGATTCGCCGCAGGGACAGGTTTTCTTT. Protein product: CATSRDSPQGQVFF.

CDR3 DNA: TGCGCCAGCAGCCGGGGCGGGGGGAGAGAGACCCAGTACTTC. Amino acid sequence: CASSRGGGRETQYF. The J gene is TRBJ2-5, the V gene TRBV5-1, with 8 positions matching TRBD2. This CDR3 contains 14 residues. The junction had 6 bases not matched to a gene; V was cut back by 4 bases and J by 4 bases. Germline V gives CDR1 SGHRS, CDR2 YFSETQ.

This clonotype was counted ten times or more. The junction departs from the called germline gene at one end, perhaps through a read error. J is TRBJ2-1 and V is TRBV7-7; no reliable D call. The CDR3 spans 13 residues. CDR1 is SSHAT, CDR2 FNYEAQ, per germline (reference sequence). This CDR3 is CASSSTLYNEQFF. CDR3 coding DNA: TGTGCTAGCAGCTCGACTTTGTACAATGAGCAGTTCTTC. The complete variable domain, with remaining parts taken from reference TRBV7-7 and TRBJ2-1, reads GAGVSQSPRYKVTKRGQDVTLRCDPISSHATLYWYQQALGQGPEFLTYFNYEAQPDKSGLPSDRFSAERPEGSISTLTIQRTEQRDSAMYRCASSSTLYNEQFFGPGTRLTVL.

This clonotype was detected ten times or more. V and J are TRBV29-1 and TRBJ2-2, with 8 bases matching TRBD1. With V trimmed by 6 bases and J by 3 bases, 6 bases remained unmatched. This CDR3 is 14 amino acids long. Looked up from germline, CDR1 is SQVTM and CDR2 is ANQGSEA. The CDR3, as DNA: TGCAGCGTCCCCGGACAGGGACACACCGGGGAGCTGTTTTTT. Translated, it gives CSVPGQGHTGELFF.

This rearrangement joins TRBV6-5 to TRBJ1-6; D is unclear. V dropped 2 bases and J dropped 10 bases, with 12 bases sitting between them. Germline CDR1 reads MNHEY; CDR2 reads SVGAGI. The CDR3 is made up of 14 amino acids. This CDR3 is CASSYTVSSSPLHF. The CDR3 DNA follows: TGTGCCAGCAGTTACACCGTTTCCTCCTCACCCCTCCACTTT.

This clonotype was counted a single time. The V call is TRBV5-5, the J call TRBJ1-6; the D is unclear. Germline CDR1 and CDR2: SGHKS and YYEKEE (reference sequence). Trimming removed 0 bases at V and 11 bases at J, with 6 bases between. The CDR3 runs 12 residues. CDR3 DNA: TGTGCCAGCAGCTTGGGCCTTGCACCCCTCCACTTT. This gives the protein CASSLGLAPLHF.